This T cell receptor (beta chain) was obtained from a study of blood T cell repertoires in COVID-19. Study-wide context: Donors in the United States, Italy and Spain gave samples during acute or convalescent COVID-19.

Sequenced by immunoSEQ multiplex PCR; TCRdb stores in-frame clones only, minus some. The sample contains fewer than 200,000 clones, roughly 91% of which appear only once. The CDR3 contains 13 residues. Per germline, CDR1 ENHRY and CDR2 SYGVKD. Trimming cost V 9 bases and J 8 bases; bases outside gene matches: 6. During active infection, Seattle patients enrolled and were then monitored through disease. This receptor was obtained from a man younger than 35 with COVID-19, enrolled during active disease. The sample was peripheral blood. This chain uses TRBV10-3 with TRBJ2-1; 11 positions agree with TRBD2. CDR3: CAITSGSSDEQFF. CDR3 bases: TGTGCCATTACTAGCGGGAGTAGCGATGAGCAGTTCTTC.